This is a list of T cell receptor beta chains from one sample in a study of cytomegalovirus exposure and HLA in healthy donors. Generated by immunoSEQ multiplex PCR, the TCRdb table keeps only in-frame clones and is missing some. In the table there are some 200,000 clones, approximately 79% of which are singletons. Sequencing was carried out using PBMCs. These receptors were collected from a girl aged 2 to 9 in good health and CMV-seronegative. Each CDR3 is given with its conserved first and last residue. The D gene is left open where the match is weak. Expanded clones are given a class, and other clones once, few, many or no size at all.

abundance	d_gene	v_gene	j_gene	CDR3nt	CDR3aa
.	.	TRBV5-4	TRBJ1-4	TGTGCCAGCAGCCCGGGTATACTGAATGAAAAACTGTTTTTT	CASSPGILNEKLFF
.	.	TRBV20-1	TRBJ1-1	TGCAGTGCACCTATGAACACTGAAGCTTTCTTT	CSAPMNTEAFF
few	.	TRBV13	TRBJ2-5	TGTGCCAGCAGCCTCCGGCGGGGGCGGGAGACCCAGTACTTC	CASSLRRGRETQYF
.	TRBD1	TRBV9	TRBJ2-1	TGTGCCAGCAGTTTTACAGGGGTCAGCTACAATGAGCAGTTCTTC	CASSFTGVSYNEQFF
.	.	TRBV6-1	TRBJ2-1	TGTGCCAGCAGTGAAGAGGAGGGATCCCGGTTCTTC	CASSEEEGSRFF
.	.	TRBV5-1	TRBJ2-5	TGCGCCAGCAGCCGGGAACAGGGTTTTACAGAGACCCAGTACTTC	CASSREQGFTETQYF
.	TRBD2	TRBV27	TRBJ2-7	TGTGCCAGCAGTGCACTTAGTAGCGGGATTACCTACGAGCAGTACTTC	CASSALSSGITYEQYF
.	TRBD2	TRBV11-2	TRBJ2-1	TGTGCCAGCAGCTATAGCGGGAATGAGCAGTTCTTC	CASSYSGNEQFF
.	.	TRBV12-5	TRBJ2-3	TGTGCTAGTGGCCAACTACAGGGCACTCTCACAGATACGCAGTATTTT	CASGQLQGTLTDTQYF
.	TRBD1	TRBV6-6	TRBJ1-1	TGTGCCAGCAGTTACTCGGGACAGGGGAACACTGAAGCTTTCTTT	CASSYSGQGNTEAFF
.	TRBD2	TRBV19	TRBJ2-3	TGTGCCAGTAGTAACGTAGCGGGGATCAGCACAGATACGCAGTATTTT	CASSNVAGISTDTQYF
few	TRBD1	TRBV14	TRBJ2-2	TGTGCCAGCAGCCAGACCGGGACAGAGACCGGGGAGCTGTTTTTT	CASSQTGTETGELFF
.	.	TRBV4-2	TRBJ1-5	TGTGCCAGCAGCCAAGGTAGGGGGACATATAGCAATCAGCCCCAGCATTTT	CASSQGRGTYSNQPQHF
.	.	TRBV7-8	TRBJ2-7	TGTGCCAGCAGCTCATTTTTCGACAGCTCCTACGAGCAGTACTTC	CASSSFFDSSYEQYF
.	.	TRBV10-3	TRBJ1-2	TGTGCCATCGATGGGGGCGCGGGCTATGGCTACACCTTC	CAIDGGAGYGYTF
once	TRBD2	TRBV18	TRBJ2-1	TGTGCCAGCTCACTCCTTACTAGCGGGGGGGCCAATGAGCAGTTCTTC	CASSLLTSGGANEQFF
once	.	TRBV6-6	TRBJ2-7	TGTGCCAGCAGTTACCCCGCTACAGGGCCGGAGCAGTACTTC	CASSYPATGPEQYF
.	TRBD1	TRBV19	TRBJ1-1	TGTGCCAGTAGTACCCGGACAGGGGGCGTGGGGAACACTGAAGCTTTCTTT	CASSTRTGGVGNTEAFF
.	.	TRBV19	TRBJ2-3	TGTGCCAGTAGTGCCCAGAGCACAGATACGCAGTATTTT	CASSAQSTDTQYF
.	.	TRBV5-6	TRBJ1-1	TGTGCCAGCAGCTTGGAACGGGAAGTGAGGGCCCCTGAAGCTTTCTTT	CASSLEREVRAPEAFF
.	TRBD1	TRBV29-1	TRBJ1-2	TGCAGCGTTGTCCTCCGTACCGGGACAGGGGGTCGTAACTATGGCTACACCTTC	CSVVLRTGTGGRNYGYTF
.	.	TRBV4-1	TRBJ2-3	TGCGCCAGCAGCCAAGTTAGCAGGGTGACAGATACGCAGTATTTT	CASSQVSRVTDTQYF
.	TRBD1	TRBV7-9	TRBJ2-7	TGTGCCAGCAGCTCCCCTCTCTCGACAGGGGGGTACGAGCAGTACTTC	CASSSPLSTGGYEQYF
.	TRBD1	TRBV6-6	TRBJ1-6	TGTGCCAGCAGCTCCGGGACAGGGAGTTCACCCCTCCACTTT	CASSSGTGSSPLHF
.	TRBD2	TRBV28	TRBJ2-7	TGTGCCAGCAGTTTAGCCGACTCGCTGGCGGGAGTAGGAAGGCAGTACTTC	CASSLADSLAGVGRQYF
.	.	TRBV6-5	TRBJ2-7	TGTGCCAGCAGTTTCAGGAAACCCCCCTACGAGCAGTACTTC	CASSFRKPPYEQYF
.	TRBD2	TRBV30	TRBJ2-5	TGTGCCTGGAGTGTGCTAGCGGGGATCCAAGAGACCCAGTACTTC	CAWSVLAGIQETQYF
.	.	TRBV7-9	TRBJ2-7	TGTGCCAGCAGCTTAATTGACAGTCGGGAGCAGTACTTC	CASSLIDSREQYF
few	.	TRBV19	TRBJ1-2	TGTGCCAGTAGTGACAGGTTTCTGGGCTATGGCTACACCTTC	CASSDRFLGYGYTF
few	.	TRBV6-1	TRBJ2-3	TGTGCCAGCGGGCTAGCCGGGACTCCCACAGATACGCAGTATTTT	CASGLAGTPTDTQYF
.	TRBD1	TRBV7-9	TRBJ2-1	TGTGCCAGCAGCCTCACGGGACAGGGTTCGGATGAGCAGTTCTTC	CASSLTGQGSDEQFF
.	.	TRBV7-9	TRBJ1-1	TGTGCCAGCAGCTTATTGGGAGGGTTATCGAACACTGAAGCTTTCTTT	CASSLLGGLSNTEAFF
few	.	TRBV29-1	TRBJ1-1	TGCAGCGTTGATCAGGGGTCGGCTGAAGCTTTCTTT	CSVDQGSAEAFF
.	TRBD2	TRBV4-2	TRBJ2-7	TGTGCCAGCAGCCTTAGGGGACTAGCTGGAGAGCAGTACTTC	CASSLRGLAGEQYF
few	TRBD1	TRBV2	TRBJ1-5	TGTGCCAGCAGTGGAGGGGACAGCCGCAATCAGCCCCAGCATTTT	CASSGGDSRNQPQHF
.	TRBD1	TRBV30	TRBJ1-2	TGTGCCTCCTTGCCCGGGACAGGGGGCATCTATGGCTACACCTTC	CASLPGTGGIYGYTF
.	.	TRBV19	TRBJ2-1	TGTGCCAGTGAACCGGGACAAGGTGAGCAGTTCTTC	CASEPGQGEQFF
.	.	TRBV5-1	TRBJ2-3	TGCGCCAGCAGCCCAGGTCTGCAGGGAAGAACAGATACGCAGTATTTT	CASSPGLQGRTDTQYF
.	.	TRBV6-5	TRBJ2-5	TGTGCCAGCAGTTACGTCCAGCGGATAGAGACCCAGTACTTC	CASSYVQRIETQYF
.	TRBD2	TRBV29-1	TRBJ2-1	TGCAGCGTTGAAGGTAGGACTAGCGGGAGGAGGTCCTACAATGAGCAGTTCTTC	CSVEGRTSGRRSYNEQFF
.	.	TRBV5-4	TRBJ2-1	TGTGCCAGCAGCTTGGATACGGACAATGAGCAGTTCTTC	CASSLDTDNEQFF
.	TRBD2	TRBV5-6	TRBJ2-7	TGTGCCAGCAACTTGTCGGGACTAGATTCCTACGAGCAGTACTTC	CASNLSGLDSYEQYF
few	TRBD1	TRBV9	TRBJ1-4	TGTGCCAGCAGCGGGGGGACAGGGGAAAAACTGTTTTTT	CASSGGTGEKLFF
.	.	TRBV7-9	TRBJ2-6	TGTTCCAGCCTCTCTGGGGCCAACGTCCTGACTTTC	CSSLSGANVLTF
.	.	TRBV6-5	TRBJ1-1	TGTGCCAGCCGCGGGCATCCAGGCACTGAAGCTTTCTTT	CASRGHPGTEAFF
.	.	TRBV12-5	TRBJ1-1	TGTGCTAGTGGTTTGGCCTATGAAGCTTTCTTT	CASGLAYEAFF